This T cell receptor beta chain was found in a study of response to subunit inactivated influenza vaccine. This clonotype was seen more than once but under ten times. The CDR3 runs to 19 residues. V lost 3 bases and J lost 0; bases outside the gene matches: 11. Germline V lookup: CDR1 SNHLY, CDR2 FYNNEI. One entry per CDR3 protein results from TCRdb running MiXCR on the RT-PCR reads. The sample records about 650,000 distinct CDR3 sequences, about 15% being singletons. The V gene is TRBV2, the J gene TRBJ2-6; 7 positions match TRBD2. The TCR originated in a man between 50 and 59 years old who received an inactivated influenza vaccine. The sample was PBMCs from blood, taken roughly 13 days after vaccination. The CDR3 is CASSDLRGLLVSGANVLTF. CDR3 bases: TGTGCCAGCAGTGATCTGAGGGGACTACTTGTCTCTGGGGCCAACGTCCTGACTTTC.